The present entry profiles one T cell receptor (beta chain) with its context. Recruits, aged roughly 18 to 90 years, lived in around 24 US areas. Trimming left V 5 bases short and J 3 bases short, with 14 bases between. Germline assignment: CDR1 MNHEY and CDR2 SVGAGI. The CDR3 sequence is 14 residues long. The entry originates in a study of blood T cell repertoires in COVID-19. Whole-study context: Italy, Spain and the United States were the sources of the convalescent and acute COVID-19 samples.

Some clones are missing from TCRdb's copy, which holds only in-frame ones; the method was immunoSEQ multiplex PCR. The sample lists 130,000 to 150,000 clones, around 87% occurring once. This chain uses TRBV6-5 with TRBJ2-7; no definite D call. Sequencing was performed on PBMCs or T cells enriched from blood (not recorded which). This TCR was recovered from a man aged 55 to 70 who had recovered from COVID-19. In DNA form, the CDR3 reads TGTGCCAGCAGTCGCCGGGTCGCGAACTACGAGCAGTACTTC. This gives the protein CASSRRVANYEQYF.